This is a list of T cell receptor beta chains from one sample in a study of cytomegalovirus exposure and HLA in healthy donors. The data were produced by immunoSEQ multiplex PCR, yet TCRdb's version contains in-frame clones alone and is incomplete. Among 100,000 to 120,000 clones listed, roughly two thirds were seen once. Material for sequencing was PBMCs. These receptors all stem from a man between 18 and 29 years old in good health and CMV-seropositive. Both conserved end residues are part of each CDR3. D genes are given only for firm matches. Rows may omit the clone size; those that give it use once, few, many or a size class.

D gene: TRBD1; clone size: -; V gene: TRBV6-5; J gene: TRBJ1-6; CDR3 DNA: TGTGCCAGCAGTTACTCAGGACAGGGTACTTCACCCCTCCACTTT; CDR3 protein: CASSYSGQGTSPLHF
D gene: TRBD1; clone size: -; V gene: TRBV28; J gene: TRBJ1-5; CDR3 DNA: TGTGCCAGCAGGCAACAGGGGAATCAGCCCCAGCATTTT; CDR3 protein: CASRQQGNQPQHF
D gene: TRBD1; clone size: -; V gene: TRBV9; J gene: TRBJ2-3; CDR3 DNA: TGTGCCAGCAAAGCGGGACAGGGGGACGGGACAGATACGCAGTATTTT; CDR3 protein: CASKAGQGDGTDTQYF
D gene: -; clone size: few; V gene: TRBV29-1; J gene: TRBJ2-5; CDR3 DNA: TGCAGCGTTGTAGCGTCGTTGGGAGAGACCCAGTACTTC; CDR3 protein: CSVVASLGETQYF
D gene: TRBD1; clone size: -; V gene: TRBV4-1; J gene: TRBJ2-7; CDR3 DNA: TGCGCCAGCAGCCACACCGGGACAGGGGCCTACGAGCAGTACTTC; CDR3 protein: CASSHTGTGAYEQYF
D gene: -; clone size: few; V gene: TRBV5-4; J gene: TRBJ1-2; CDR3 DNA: TGTGCCAGCAGCGTGACGGGAAGTGGCTACACCTTC; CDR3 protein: CASSVTGSGYTF
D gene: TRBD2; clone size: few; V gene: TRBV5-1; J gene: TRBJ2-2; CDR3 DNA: TGCGCCAGCAGCCTAAATTCGTTTGGAGCGGGGGTTGGCGGGGAGCTGTTTTTT; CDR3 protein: CASSLNSFGAGVGGELFF
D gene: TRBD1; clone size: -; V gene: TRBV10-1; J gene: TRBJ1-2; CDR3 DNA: TGCGCCAGCAGTGGATACCGGACAGGGGGCGCGGCTGGCTACACCTTC; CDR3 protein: CASSGYRTGGAAGYTF
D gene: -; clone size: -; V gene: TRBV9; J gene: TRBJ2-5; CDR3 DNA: TGTGCCAGCAGCCCAGGACTCATTCAAGAGACCCAGTACTTC; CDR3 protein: CASSPGLIQETQYF
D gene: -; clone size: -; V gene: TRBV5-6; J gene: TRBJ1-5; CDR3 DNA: TGTGCCAGCAGCTTGGGGGCCGTAAGCAATCAGCCCCAGCATTTT; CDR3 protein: CASSLGAVSNQPQHF
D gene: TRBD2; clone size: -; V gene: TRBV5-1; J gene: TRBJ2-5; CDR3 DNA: TGCGCCAGCAGCTTGGCGACTAGCGGGGGGCAAGAGACCCAGTACTTC; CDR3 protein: CASSLATSGGQETQYF
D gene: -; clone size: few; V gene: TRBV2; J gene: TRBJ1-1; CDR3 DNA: TGTGCCAGCAGTGAATCGGGGGACACTGAAGCTTTCTTT; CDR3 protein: CASSESGDTEAFF
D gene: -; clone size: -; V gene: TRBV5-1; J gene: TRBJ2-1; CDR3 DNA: TGCGCCAGCAGCCAAACTAGCTTCGAGCAGTTCTTC; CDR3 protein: CASSQTSFEQFF
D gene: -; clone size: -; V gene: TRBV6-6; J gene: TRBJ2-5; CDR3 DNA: TGTGCCAGCAGTTACCGAAGGGGACAAGAGACCCAGTACTTC; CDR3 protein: CASSYRRGQETQYF
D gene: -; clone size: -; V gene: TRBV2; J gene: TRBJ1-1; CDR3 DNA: TGTGCCAGTACCCCCCGGAGGGCGGCTGAAGCTTTCTTT; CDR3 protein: CASTPRRAAEAFF
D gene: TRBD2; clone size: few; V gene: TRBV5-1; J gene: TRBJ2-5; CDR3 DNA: TGCGCCAGCAGCTTGGCGGGGGGGCAGGAGACCCAGTACTTC; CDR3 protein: CASSLAGGQETQYF
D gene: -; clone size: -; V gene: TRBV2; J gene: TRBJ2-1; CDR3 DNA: TGTGCCAGCATAATTGGCGGGCAAAGCTCCTACAATGAGCAGTTCTTC; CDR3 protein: CASIIGGQSSYNEQFF
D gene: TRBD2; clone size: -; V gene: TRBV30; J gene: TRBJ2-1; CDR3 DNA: TGTGCCTGGAGCTCCGGGGGGGGATACAATGAGCAGTTCTTC; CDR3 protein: CAWSSGGGYNEQFF
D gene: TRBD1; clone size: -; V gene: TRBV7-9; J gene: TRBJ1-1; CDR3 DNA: TGTGCCAGCAGCCCGGGACAGTTGAACACTGAAGCTTTCTTT; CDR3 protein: CASSPGQLNTEAFF
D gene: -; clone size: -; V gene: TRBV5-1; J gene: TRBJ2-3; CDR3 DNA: TGCGCCAGCAGCCCACAGGGGAGGACAGATACGCAGTATTTT; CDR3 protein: CASSPQGRTDTQYF
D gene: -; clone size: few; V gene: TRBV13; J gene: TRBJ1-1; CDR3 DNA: TGTGCCAGCAGCTTGGGAGGGAGTGAAGCTTTCTTT; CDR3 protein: CASSLGGSEAFF
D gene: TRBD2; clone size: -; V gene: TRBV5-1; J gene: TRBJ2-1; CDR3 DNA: TGCGCCAGCGGACCCCTAGCGGGGGAGATATACAATGAGCAGTTCTTC; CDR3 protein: CASGPLAGEIYNEQFF
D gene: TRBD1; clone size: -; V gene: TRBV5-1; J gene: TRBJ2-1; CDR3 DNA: TGCGCCAGCAGCTTCGGGGACAGGGAGGGCGAGCAGTTCTTC; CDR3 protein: CASSFGDREGEQFF
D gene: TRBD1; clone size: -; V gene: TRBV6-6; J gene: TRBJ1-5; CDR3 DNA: TGTGCCAGCAGTTATGTTGGACAGGCCAATCAGCCCCAGCATTTT; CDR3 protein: CASSYVGQANQPQHF
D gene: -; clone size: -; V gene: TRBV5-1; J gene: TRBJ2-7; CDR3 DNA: TGCGCCAGCAGCTGGCGGGACGCCTCCGAGCAGTACTTC; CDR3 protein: CASSWRDASEQYF
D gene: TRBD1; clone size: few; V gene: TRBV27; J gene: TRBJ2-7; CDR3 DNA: TGTGCCAGCAGTTTACACGGGACAGGGACCTACGAGCAGTACTTC; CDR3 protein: CASSLHGTGTYEQYF
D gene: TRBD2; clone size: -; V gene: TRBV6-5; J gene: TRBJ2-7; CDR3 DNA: TGTGCCAGCAGTCCTAGCGGGGGGCCGAACTACGAGCAGTACTTC; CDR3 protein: CASSPSGGPNYEQYF